This entry lists 9 T cell receptor beta chains sequenced from one sample in a study of beta chain features in type 1 diabetes. Every bit of the isolated RNA underwent reverse transcription, so sequencing read expressed TCRB transcripts. TCRdb keeps only in-frame clones here, not all; method: immunoSEQ multiplex PCR. The sample contains 40,000 to 45,000 clones, around 50% of which appear only once. Specimen: Tregs from blood. The source of these receptors is a woman aged 18-35 years in good health.

The chain carries TRBV5-1 and TRBJ1-2; no definite D call. The CDR3 runs 15 residues. The V end lost 4 bases, the J end lost 4 bases, and 17 bases lay between the germline ends. Looked up from germline, CDR1 is SGHRS and CDR2 is YFSETQ. The CDR3 nucleotides are TGCGCCAGCAGCCGTGCCGAAGGCGGCACCTATGGCTACACCTTC. It encodes CASSRAEGGTYGYTF.

V gene TRBV18 combines with J gene TRBJ2-7; 9 positions match TRBD1. The germline CDR1 and CDR2 sequences are KGHSH and LQKENI. V lost 3 bases to trimming and J lost 5 bases; unmatched junction nucleotides: 8. The CDR3 contains 15 residues. The CDR3 sequence is CASSPPGTGRDEQYF. CDR3 sequence (DNA): TGTGCCAGCTCACCCCCGGGGACAGGGAGAGACGAGCAGTACTTC. Using reference TRBV18 and TRBJ2-7 for the parts outside the CDR3, the full variable domain is NAGVMQNPRHLVRRRGQEARLRCSPMKGHSHVYWYRQLPEEGLKFMVYLQKENIIDESGMPKERFSAEFPKEGPSILRIQQVVRGDSAAYFCASSPPGTGRDEQYFGPGTRLTVT.

This sequence joins TRBV5-1 and TRBJ1-1; TRBD1 aligns across 8 bases. Germline V gene sequence: CDR1 SGHRS, CDR2 YFSETQ. V lost 1 base, J lost 2 bases, and 7 bases stayed unmatched. This CDR3 is 16 amino acids long. CDR3 sequence (DNA): TGCGCCAGCAGCTTGAACTTCCCAGGGGGCAACACTGAAGCTTTCTTT. It yields the protein CASSLNFPGGNTEAFF.

The V call is TRBV7-9, the J call TRBJ2-7; TRBD2 is a possible D gene (6 bases). V was pared by 5 bases and J by 4 bases, with 15 bases between. From germline, CDR1 is SEHNR and CDR2 FQNEAQ (reference sequence). This CDR3 has 14 amino acids. CDR3: CASSLGGEWYEQYF. CDR3 nucleotide sequence: TGTGCCAGCAGCCTAGGCGGGGAGTGGTACGAGCAGTACTTC.

The V and J genes are TRBV2 and TRBJ2-1, with 10 bases lining up with TRBD2. This CDR3 has 16 residues. With V trimmed by 8 bases and J by 1 base, 8 bases remained unmatched. From germline, CDR1 is SNHLY and CDR2 FYNNEI. CDR3: CASATLAGGSYNEQFF. CDR3 in DNA: TGTGCCAGCGCCACTTTAGCGGGAGGATCCTACAATGAGCAGTTCTTC. The full variable domain, with the rest looked up from reference TRBV2 and TRBJ2-1, is EPEVTQTPSHQVTQMGQEVILRCVPISNHLYFYWYRQILGQKVEFLVSFYNNEISEKSEIFDDQFSVERPDGSNFTLKIRSTKLEDSAMYFCASATLAGGSYNEQFFGPGTRLTVL.

The chain is built from TRBV7-9 and TRBJ1-6, with D tentatively TRBD1 (6 bases). Trimming took off 5 bases at V and 4 bases at J, with 21 bases between the two ends. The germline V gene encodes CDR1 SEHNR and CDR2 FQNEAQ (reference sequence). The CDR3 spans 18 residues. For the CDR3, the DNA is TGTGCCAGCAGCCCAGAAAGAGGCCGAGGGGGTTATAATTCACCCCTCCACTTT. Translation: CASSPERGRGGYNSPLHF.

The rearrangement links TRBV28 to TRBJ2-4, with 9 bases fitting TRBD1. Germline V gives CDR1 MDHEN, CDR2 SYDVKM. The CDR3 is 16 residues long. V gave up 7 bases and J gave up 0 bases; unmatched junction bases: 7. This CDR3 is CASKGQGLIAKNIQYF. The CDR3, as DNA: TGTGCCAGCAAAGGACAGGGGCTTATAGCCAAAAACATTCAGTACTTC.

In this sample, this clone turned up a few times. V gene TRBV29-1 combines with J gene TRBJ2-5, with D possibly being TRBD1 (5 bases). Trimming removed 4 bases from V and 5 bases from J, with 20 bases in between. Germline lookup yields CDR1 SQVTM and CDR2 ANQGSEA. There are 15 residues in the CDR3. CDR3 loop: CSVVSRQGAQETQYF. The DNA of the CDR3 is TGCAGCGTTGTATCACGTCAAGGGGCGCAGGAGACCCAGTACTTC.

This clone was detected a few times. The rearrangement uses TRBV7-9 and TRBJ2-3; D remains unclear. Trimming shortened V by 5 bases and J by 3 bases, and 6 bases separated the two germline ends. The CDR3 contains 12 residues. CDR1 SEHNR and CDR2 FQNEAQ come from the germline V gene (reference sequence). This CDR3 is CASSPSTDTQYF. In DNA, the CDR3 is TGTGCCAGCAGCCCTAGTACAGATACGCAGTATTTT.